One and the same sample provided the 4 T cell receptor beta chains below, sequenced in a study of cytomegalovirus exposure and HLA in healthy donors. Libraries were prepared by immunoSEQ multiplex PCR; TCRdb keeps only in-frame clonotypes and omits some of them. The table records 55,000 to 65,000 clones, around 95% of them present only once. The sample taken for sequencing was PBMCs. The receptor set was obtained from a woman in her late teens or twenties in good health and CMV-seropositive.

This clone was observed a few times. The chain has TRBV27 and TRBJ2-7; perhaps TRBD1 as D (6 bases). The ends were cut back, 2 bases at V and 7 bases at J, with 15 bases in the middle. This CDR3 is 14 amino acids long. Germline assignment: CDR1 MNHEY and CDR2 SMNVEV (reference sequence). This CDR3 reads CASSLRTARREQYF. The CDR3 bases are TGTGCCAGCAGTTTAAGGACAGCACGTAGGGAGCAGTACTTC.

The chain has TRBV29-1 and TRBJ2-7; maybe TRBD2 (6 bases). V was clipped by 3 bases and J by 4 bases, with 13 bases between them. This CDR3 is built from 13 residues. Germline CDR1 reads SQVTM; CDR2 reads ANQGSEA. The CDR3 loop is CSVEEGIAYEQYF. The CDR3 coding sequence is TGCAGCGTTGAGGAGGGTATCGCGTACGAGCAGTACTTC.

The DNA of the CDR3 is TGTGCCAGCCCCCCCCCAGGGGAACATAATTCACCCCTCCACTTT. It yields the protein CASPPPGEHNSPLHF. The chain recombines TRBV2 with TRBJ1-6, with D possibly TRBD1 on 6 matching bases. Trimming stripped 8 bases from V and 5 bases from J, with 16 bases between. CDR1 and CDR2 from the germline V gene are SNHLY and FYNNEI. The CDR3 spans 15 residues.

The chain uses TRBV15 and TRBJ2-1; D unclear. The CDR3 has 14 residues. CDR1 LNHNV and CDR2 YYDKDF come from the germline V gene (reference sequence). Trimming removed 0 bases at V and 2 bases at J, with 5 bases between. Here the CDR3 DNA reads TGTGCCACCAGCAGAGAGGCCCCCTACAATGAGCAGTTCTTC. The encoded protein is CATSREAPYNEQFF.